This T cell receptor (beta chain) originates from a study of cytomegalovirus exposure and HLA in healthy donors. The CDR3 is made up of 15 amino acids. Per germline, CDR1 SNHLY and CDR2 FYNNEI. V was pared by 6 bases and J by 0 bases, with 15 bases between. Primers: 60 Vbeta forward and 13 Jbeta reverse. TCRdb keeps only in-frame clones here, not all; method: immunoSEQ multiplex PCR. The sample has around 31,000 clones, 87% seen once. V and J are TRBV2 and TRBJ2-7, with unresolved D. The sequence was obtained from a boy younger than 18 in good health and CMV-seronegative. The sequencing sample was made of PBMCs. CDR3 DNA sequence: TGTGCCAGCAGAGTTGACGTAAGGAGCTCCTACGAGCAGTACTTC. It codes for CASRVDVRSSYEQYF.